A selection of T cell receptor beta chains follows, all from one sample in a study of T cell repertoires in cytomegalovirus infection. Their specific antigens are unknown. One entry per CDR3 protein, called by TCRdb with MiXCR from the reads. The sample includes 45,000 to 60,000 distinct CDR3 sequences, 20% to 25% seen only once; the top ten take roughly 60%. The material sequenced was CD8+ T cells from cultured PBMCs, taken from culture after CMV antigen stimulation. All receptors come from a human donor in good health (CMV status not recorded). Some clones in this sample may be carry-over from other donors' samples. The CDR3 runs from the conserved cysteine through the conserved F or W. The order of the fields is clone size, V gene, D gene, J gene, CDR3 protein, CDR3 DNA. A D gene is named only where the DNA matches it firmly. Rows give clone size only sometimes, using once, few, many, or a class for an expanded clone.

>few|TRBV28|TRBD1|TRBJ1-1
CASSIPGQGVINTEAFF
TGTGCCAGCAGTATTCCGGGACAGGGGGTGATAAACACTGAAGCTTTCTTT
>-|TRBV12-3/TRBV12-4|TRBD2|TRBJ2-2
CASSPTSGSDTGELFF
TGTGCCAGCAGTCCCACTAGCGGGAGCGACACCGGGGAGCTGTTTTTT
>-|TRBV7-4|-|TRBJ2-7
CASRPGLGVEQYF
TGTGCCAGCAGACCCGGACTGGGAGTGGAGCAGTACTTC
>few|TRBV25-1|TRBD1|TRBJ2-5
CASSTDRGETQYF
TGTGCCAGCTCGACGGACAGGGGCGAGACCCAGTACTTC
>-|TRBV28|-|TRBJ1-6
CASRKGGRETYNSPLHF
TGTGCCAGCAGAAAGGGAGGGAGGGAGACCTATAATTCACCCCTCCACTTT
>-|TRBV7-8|TRBD1|TRBJ2-5
CASSLRDRGDQETQYF
TGTGCCAGCAGCTTACGGGACAGGGGGGACCAAGAGACCCAGTACTTC
>-|TRBV27|-|TRBJ1-6
CASSLSYGLFSPLHF
TGTGCCAGCAGTTTATCGTATGGGCTTTTCTCACCCCTCCACTTT
>-|TRBV9|-|TRBJ1-6
CASSVEPSNNSPLHF
TGTGCCAGCAGCGTAGAGCCCAGTAATAATTCACCCCTCCACTTT
>-|TRBV6-6|TRBD2|TRBJ2-7
CASSTSGRGPYEQYF
TGTGCCAGCAGTACGAGCGGGAGAGGTCCCTACGAGCAGTACTTC
>-|TRBV7-2|-|TRBJ2-7
CASSSTGREQYF
TGTGCCAGCAGCTCGACAGGGAGGGAGCAGTACTTC
>-|TRBV6-2/TRBV6-3|TRBD1|TRBJ1-2
CASSLTWDRYYTF
TGTGCCAGCAGTCTCACATGGGACAGATACTACACCTTC
>few|TRBV6-2/TRBV6-3|-|TRBJ2-6
CASIEGDSGANVLTF
TGTGCCAGCATTGAGGGGGACTCTGGGGCCAACGTCCTGACTTTC